The text below deals with one T cell receptor beta chain. Its antigen is not identified. Possible read error: a much larger clone is one base away. The CDR3 spans 16 residues. Germline CDR1 SGHDT, CDR2 YYEEEE. Trimming took 2 bases from V and 0 from J, leaving 12 bases between them. The method for making cDNA was 5'RACE, and it used 10-nucleotide random UMIs. TCRdb processed the 5' RACE reads anew with MiXCR; each CDR3 protein has one entry. The repertoire holds 100,000 or so distinct CDR3 sequences, with approximately 13% as singletons. These data belong to a study of neurological immune-mediated disorders. Study results and caveats: Across subjects, expanded clones had no CDR3 amino acid sequences in common, pointing to private repertoires in all groups.

Time point of the sample: longitudinal time-point 2. A total of 2 million PBMCs stored at -80 degrees C provided the unsorted libraries. Sequenced sample: PBMCs. This clonotype was obtained from a female donor with HTLV-1-associated myelopathy (HAM/TSP). The chain couples TRBV5-6 to TRBJ1-5; possibly TRBD1 for D (5 bases). The CDR3 region is CASSFLGDASNQPQHF. The CDR3 DNA reads TGTGCCAGCAGCTTTTTGGGGGACGCTAGCAATCAGCCCCAGCATTTT.